A selection of T cell receptor beta chains follows, all from one sample in a study of post-analysis software for immune sequencing data. TCRdb fed the PCR reads into MiXCR, producing one record per CDR3 protein. The table records 650,000 to 900,000 distinct CDR3 sequences, more than 45% of them present only once. The sample consisted of blood. All receptors come from a girl under 18 with multiple sclerosis. Each CDR3 is given with its conserved first and last residue. D genes are given only for firm matches. Expanded clones are given a class, and other clones once, few, many or no size at all.

size	J	V	D	CDR3	DNA
few	TRBJ1-5	TRBV6-5	-	CASSYSVDQPQHF	TGTGCCAGCAGTTACTCGGTAGATCAGCCCCAGCATTTT
-	TRBJ2-1	TRBV5-1	-	CASSFKSGTDNEQFF	TGCGCCAGCAGCTTTAAGTCAGGGACCGACAATGAGCAGTTCTTC
-	TRBJ2-1	TRBV7-9	TRBD1	CASSLQRTGSDEQFF	TGTGCCAGCAGCCTCCAAAGGACAGGGTCCGATGAGCAGTTCTTC
-	TRBJ2-7	TRBV7-2	-	CASSLMNYDYEQYF	TGTGCCAGCAGCTTAATGAACTACGACTACGAGCAGTACTTC
few	TRBJ2-1	TRBV5-1	TRBD2	CASSLGTSGRTRNEQFF	TGCGCCAGCAGCTTGGGGACTAGCGGGAGGACTAGGAATGAGCAGTTCTTC
few	TRBJ2-2	TRBV7-3	TRBD2	CASSPLAGGGGELFF	TGTGCCAGCAGCCCCTTGGCGGGAGGTGGCGGGGAGCTGTTTTTT
-	TRBJ2-3	TRBV7-3	-	CASSSISTDTQYF	TGTGCCAGCAGCTCCATTAGCACAGATACGCAGTATTTT
few	TRBJ2-3	TRBV7-3	TRBD1	CASSGGQGDGDTQYF	TGTGCCAGCAGCGGAGGACAGGGGGATGGGGATACGCAGTATTTT
-	TRBJ2-1	TRBV20-1	TRBD2	CSAPAGSLRNEQFF	TGCAGTGCCCCAGCGGGGAGCCTGAGGAATGAGCAGTTCTTC
-	TRBJ2-5	TRBV7-8	TRBD2	CASSFRLAESPAETQYF	TGTGCCAGCAGCTTTAGACTAGCGGAGAGCCCTGCAGAGACCCAGTACTTC
-	TRBJ1-2	TRBV29-1	TRBD1	CSVATGQGVAYGYTF	TGCAGCGTTGCAACTGGACAGGGGGTTGCCTATGGCTACACCTTC
-	TRBJ1-2	TRBV5-6	-	CASSLSGVSHGYTF	TGTGCCAGCAGCTTAAGCGGCGTGTCGCATGGCTACACCTTC
-	TRBJ2-2	TRBV5-1	-	CASSPFGQVNTGELFF	TGCGCCAGCAGCCCCTTTGGGCAGGTGAACACCGGGGAGCTGTTTTTT
-	TRBJ1-1	TRBV20-1	-	CSAKTQNTEAFF	TGCAGTGCTAAAACACAGAACACTGAAGCTTTCTTT
-	TRBJ2-1	TRBV6-6	TRBD2	CASSRGGGKQFF	TGTGCCAGCAGTCGGGGGGGCGGGAAGCAGTTCTTC
-	TRBJ2-7	TRBV27	-	CASSDTGYSYEQYF	TGTGCCAGCAGTGACACAGGGTACTCCTACGAGCAGTACTTC
-	TRBJ2-1	TRBV5-1	-	CASSLVDIRDEQFF	TGCGCCAGCAGCTTGGTGGATATTCGGGATGAGCAGTTCTTC
-	TRBJ2-1	TRBV21-1	-	CASPGPTNNEQFF	TGTGCCAGCCCGGGACCAACGAACAATGAGCAGTTCTTC
-	TRBJ2-7	TRBV5-6	-	CASSLVGGGSEQYF	TGTGCCAGCAGCTTGGTAGGGGGGGGATCCGAGCAGTACTTC
-	TRBJ2-5	TRBV9	-	CASSTPQGRGSGQETQYF	TGTGCCAGCAGCACACCCCAGGGCCGGGGTAGCGGTCAAGAGACCCAGTACTTC
-	TRBJ2-3	TRBV28	TRBD2	CASMRREGPDTQYF	TGTGCCAGCATGAGGCGGGAGGGCCCAGATACGCAGTATTTT
few	TRBJ2-5	TRBV29-1	-	CSAAAEGYQETQYF	TGCAGCGCAGCGGCCGAGGGCTACCAAGAGACCCAGTACTTC
-	TRBJ2-3	TRBV6-1	TRBD2	CASPGGRPDTQYF	TGTGCCAGCCCAGGCGGGAGGCCAGATACGCAGTATTTT
once	TRBJ2-7	TRBV29-1	TRBD1	CSVEDPKGQDEQYF	TGCAGCGTTGAAGACCCAAAAGGACAGGACGAGCAGTACTTC
-	TRBJ2-7	TRBV6-2/TRBV6-3	-	CAGSYRVASCEQYF	TGTGCCGGCAGTTACCGGGTAGCTTCCTGCGAGCAGTACTTC
few	TRBJ1-2	TRBV29-1	-	CSVVDEGYTF	TGCAGCGTCGTGGATGAAGGCTACACCTTC
few	TRBJ1-2	TRBV5-1	-	CASSLWTDSYDGYTF	TGCGCCAGCAGCTTATGGACGGATTCCTATGATGGCTACACCTTC
few	TRBJ2-3	TRBV12-3/TRBV12-4	TRBD1	CASTSRQGDADTQYF	TGTGCCAGCACCTCCAGACAGGGGGATGCAGATACGCAGTATTTT
-	TRBJ2-5	TRBV6-1	-	CASGDQETQYF	TGTGCCAGCGGAGACCAAGAGACCCAGTACTTC
few	TRBJ2-5	TRBV29-1	TRBD1	CSVCGAGTGFLEYF	TGCAGCGTTTGCGGCGCCGGGACAGGCTTTTTGGAGTACTTC
-	TRBJ2-7	TRBV15	-	CATGVWRTYEQYF	TGTGCCACCGGCGTCTGGCGGACCTACGAGCAGTACTTC
-	TRBJ1-2	TRBV7-9	TRBD1	CASSPGTEYYGYTF	TGTGCCAGCAGCCCAGGGACAGAATACTATGGCTACACCTTC
many	TRBJ1-5	TRBV4-2	-	CASSQDWDFDQPQHF	TGTGCCAGCAGCCAAGATTGGGACTTCGATCAGCCCCAGCATTTT
-	TRBJ2-5	TRBV5-1	TRBD2	CASSLESSGPQVGETQYF	TGCGCCAGCAGCTTGGAGTCTAGCGGCCCCCAAGTGGGAGAGACCCAGTACTTC
few	TRBJ2-1	TRBV28	-	CASSSGGSSSYNEQFF	TGTGCCAGCAGTTCTGGAGGGAGTAGCTCCTACAATGAGCAGTTCTTC
-	TRBJ2-7	TRBV6-2/TRBV6-3	-	CASSYSGGGSYEQYF	TGTGCCAGCAGCTATAGCGGAGGCGGTTCCTACGAGCAGTACTTC
few	TRBJ2-1	TRBV7-7	-	CASSLGSGGSYNEQFF	TGTGCTAGCAGCTTAGGATCCGGGGGCTCCTACAATGAGCAGTTCTTC
-	TRBJ2-1	TRBV7-2	-	CASSLYVSGPFSYNEQFF	TGTGCCAGCAGCTTATACGTTAGCGGACCTTTCTCCTACAATGAGCAGTTCTTC
-	TRBJ2-1	TRBV7-9	-	CASSGTKYNEQFF	TGTGCCAGCAGCGGCACAAAGTACAATGAGCAGTTCTTC